Listed here are 28 T cell receptor beta chains from one sample, sequenced in a study of blood T cell repertoires in COVID-19. Clones were read by immunoSEQ multiplex PCR, and TCRdb kept only the in-frame ones, dropping some. There are 250,000 to 400,000 clones in the sample; 85% occur only once, and under 2% lies in the top ten. Sequenced input: PBMCs or T cells enriched from blood (not recorded which). These receptors were taken from a woman younger than 45 who had been exposed to COVID-19.

The chain has TRBV5-1 and TRBJ2-6; 14 bases are a match to TRBD2. The J segment lost 0 bases and the V segment lost 4 bases, leaving 6 bases of the junction unmatched. The CDR3 covers 19 residues. Germline lookup yields CDR1 SGHRS and CDR2 YFSETQ. The CDR3 DNA reads as TGCGCCAGCAGCCCCGGGACTAGCGGGGGCCTCTCTGGGGCCAACGTCCTGACTTTC. It is translated as CASSPGTSGGLSGANVLTF. The whole variable domain, filled in from reference TRBV5-1 and TRBJ2-6, reads KAGVTQTPRYLIKTRGQQVTLSCSPISGHRSVSWYQQTPGQGLQFLFEYFSETQRNKGNFPGRFSGRQFSNSRSEMNVSTLELGDSALYLCASSPGTSGGLSGANVLTFGAGSRLTVL.

J is TRBJ1-5 and V is TRBV30; 8 bases fit TRBD1. Germline trimming cut 5 bases from V and 5 bases from J; bases unmatched to any gene: 5. CDR1 is GTSNPN, CDR2 SVGIG, per germline (reference sequence). The CDR3 has 13 amino acids. CDR3 sequence (DNA): TGTGCCTGGGGACAGGGATTTGATCAGCCCCAGCATTTT. Amino acid sequence: CAWGQGFDQPQHF.

The genes are TRBV30 and TRBJ1-5; TRBD1 is a possible D gene (6 bases). Per the germline V gene, CDR1 is GTSNPN and CDR2 is SVGIG (reference sequence). Deletions cut 1 base from V and 5 bases from J, with 21 bases between. The CDR3 is 17 residues long. In DNA form, the CDR3 reads TGTGCCTGGAGTGCCGCAGGGGCCCCGGCTCCCTATCAGCCCCAGCATTTT. Its protein product is CAWSAAGAPAPYQPQHF.

This clone was seen a single time. In nucleotides, the CDR3 is TGTGCCAGCAGCGTAGGGACAAATGAGCAGTTCTTC. It translates to CASSVGTNEQFF. This rearrangement joins TRBV7-9 to TRBJ2-1; tentative D call: TRBD1 (6 bases). CDR3 length: 12 residues. Germline V gene data show CDR1 as SEHNR and CDR2 as FQNEAQ (reference sequence). V was cut by 5 bases and J by 7 bases, with 9 bases left in between.

The chain joins TRBV5-1 to TRBJ2-1, with 8 nucleotides matching TRBD2. The CDR3 consists of 15 residues. Germline trimming cut 0 bases from V and 7 bases from J; bases unmatched to any gene: 6. The germline gives CDR1 SGHRS, CDR2 YFSETQ. The CDR3 region has the DNA TGCGCCAGCAGCTTGGAGGCGGGAGGAGGGAATGAGCAGTTCTTC. This translates into CASSLEAGGGNEQFF.

This clone was observed once. CDR3 bases: TGCGCCAGCAGCTTGGAAGGTAGGGGACTAGCCTCGAATGAGCAGTTCTTC. Residues: CASSLEGRGLASNEQFF. This rearrangement joins TRBV5-1 to TRBJ2-1; 9 bases are shared with TRBD2. J lost 7 bases, V lost 0 bases, and 11 bases had no gene match. CDR1 and CDR2 from the germline V gene are SGHRS and YFSETQ. This CDR3 has 17 amino acids.

This chain uses TRBV6-2 or TRBV6-3 with TRBJ1-2, with a possible D match to TRBD1 (6 bases). Germline lookup yields CDR1 MNHEY and CDR2 SVGEGT. This CDR3 region has 15 residues. Trimming took off 5 bases at V and 6 bases at J, with 19 bases between the two ends. CDR3 sequence: CASSTVQGLSDGYTF. The CDR3 DNA reads as TGTGCCAGCAGTACGGTTCAGGGGCTTTCGGATGGCTACACCTTC.

CDR3: CASSRDRGPGNTIYF. The CDR3 DNA is TGCGCCAGCAGCAGGGACAGGGGCCCTGGAAACACCATATATTTT. The chain joins TRBV5-1 to TRBJ1-3; 10 nucleotides match TRBD1. The germline gives CDR1 SGHRS, CDR2 YFSETQ. Germline trimming cut 4 bases from V and 2 bases from J; bases unmatched to any gene: 3. The CDR3 spans 15 residues.

This chain connects TRBV28 to TRBJ1-1, with unresolved D. The CDR3 consists of 16 residues. Deletions cut 3 bases from V and 1 base from J, with 15 bases between. Germline V CDR1 and CDR2: MDHEN, SYDVKM. CDR3 coding DNA: TGTGCCAGCAGTTTTTTCTTAACAGAGTCGAACACTGAAGCTTTCTTT. Protein: CASSFFLTESNTEAFF.

The V and J genes are TRBV7-6 and TRBJ2-7; TRBD2 agrees at 8 bases. V shed 1 base and J 2 bases; nucleotides not matched to a gene: 4. Germline V gene data show CDR1 as SGHVS and CDR2 as FNYEAQ. The CDR3 loop spans 15 amino acids. The CDR3 coding sequence is TGTGCCAGCAGCTTAGAAGGTAGCGGGGCCTACGAGCAGTACTTC. It encodes CASSLEGSGAYEQYF.

The V and J genes are TRBV28 and TRBJ1-3; D gene unclear. Germline values: CDR1 MDHEN, CDR2 SYDVKM. V was trimmed by 6 bases and J by 0 bases, leaving 6 bases between them. The CDR3 extends over 13 amino acids. This CDR3 is CASRASSGNTIYF. CDR3 nucleotides: TGTGCCAGCAGGGCCAGCTCTGGAAACACCATATATTTT. Drawing the rest from reference TRBV28 and TRBJ1-3, the complete variable domain is DVKVTQSSRYLVKRTGEKVFLECVQDMDHENMFWYRQDPGLGLRLIYFSYDVKMKEKGDIPEGYSVSREKKERFSLILESASTNQTSMYLCASRASSGNTIYFGEGSWLTVV.

This clone has a handful of counts. V is TRBV21-1 and J is TRBJ1-5; the table calls TRBD1, which could not be checked here. TRBV21-1 is a pseudogene. The CDR3 is 15 amino acids. CDR3 nucleotides: TGTGCCAGCAGCAAAAACAGGGTGGGCAATCAGCCCCAGCATTTT. It codes for CASSKNRVGNQPQHF.

V is TRBV6-2 or TRBV6-3 and J is TRBJ1-4; TRBD1 matches at 9 bases. The germline CDR1 and CDR2 sequences are MNHEY and SVGEGT. The CDR3 runs to 16 residues. V was clipped by 5 bases and J by 6 bases; unmatched bases: 10. This CDR3 reads CASSGIPGQGDEKLFF. The CDR3 DNA reads as TGTGCCAGCAGTGGAATTCCGGGACAGGGCGATGAAAAACTGTTTTTT.

This rearrangement joins TRBV19 to TRBJ2-7; perhaps TRBD1 as D (5 bases). Per germline, CDR1 LNHDA and CDR2 SQIVND (reference sequence). V lost 5 bases to trimming and J lost 4 bases, with 9 bases between them. The CDR3 totals 12 residues. CDR3 sequence reads: CASSFQGYEQYF. The CDR3 DNA reads as TGTGCCAGTAGTTTTCAGGGTTACGAGCAGTACTTC. Supplemented by reference TRBV19 and TRBJ2-7, the full variable domain reads DGGITQSPKYLFRKEGQNVTLSCEQNLNHDAMYWYRQDPGQGLRLIYYSQIVNDFQKGDIAEGYSVSREKKESFPLTVTSAQKNPTAFYLCASSFQGYEQYFGPGTRLTVT.

The CDR3, as DNA: TGTGCCAGCAACCCGCACCGGGGGACAGAGATATTGGGGTCCAATGAGCAGTTCTTC. It encodes CASNPHRGTEILGSNEQFF. The chain joins TRBV14 to TRBJ2-1; D is possibly TRBD1 (7 bases). The V and J ends lost 7 bases and 6 bases respectively, with 31 bases between them. The CDR3 sequence is 19 residues long. Per the germline V gene, CDR1 is SGHDN and CDR2 is FVKESK.

The rearrangement joins TRBV4-3 to TRBJ2-7; TRBD1 agrees at 10 bases. The CDR3 covers 16 residues. The germline CDR1 and CDR2 sequences are LGHNA and YSLEER. Losses at the gene ends were 3 bases for V and 5 bases for J; bases not matched to a gene: 10. The CDR3: CASSQEPGTGVHEQYF. CDR3 sequence (DNA): TGCGCCAGCAGCCAGGAACCCGGGACAGGGGTCCACGAGCAGTACTTC.

The chain uses TRBV28 and TRBJ1-5; 9 bases agree with TRBD1. Trimming cost V 6 bases and J 7 bases; bases outside gene matches: 13. CDR1 is MDHEN and CDR2 is SYDVKM in the germline V gene. This CDR3 has 16 amino acids. This CDR3 is CASSYPGTGRGQPQHF. The CDR3 DNA sequence: TGTGCCAGCAGCTACCCCGGGACAGGGAGGGGGCAGCCCCAGCATTTT.

This chain uses TRBV10-3 with TRBJ1-1, with TRBD1 identical over 8 bases. V shed 8 bases and J 0 bases; nucleotides not matched to a gene: 2. Germline CDR1 ENHRY, CDR2 SYGVKD. The CDR3 is made up of 13 amino acids. The CDR3 DNA follows: TGTGCCATCGGACAGGGTGTGAACACTGAAGCTTTCTTT. It codes for CAIGQGVNTEAFF.

The chain combines TRBV6-5 with TRBJ1-3; 8 nucleotides agree with TRBD1. The CDR3 is 16 amino acids. Per germline, CDR1 MNHEY and CDR2 SVGAGI. The V and J ends lost 4 bases and 2 bases, in that order; junction bases with no gene match: 7. CDR3 amino acids: CASSSGTGNTGNTIYF. CDR3 nucleotides: TGTGCCAGCAGTTCCGGGACAGGAAACACTGGAAACACCATATATTTT.

The rearrangement joins TRBV7-9 to TRBJ2-1; perhaps TRBD1 as D (5 bases). The CDR3 length is 14 residues. Germline values: CDR1 SEHNR, CDR2 FQNEAQ (reference sequence). Trimming took off 5 bases at V and 2 bases at J, with 10 bases between the two ends. DNA for the CDR3: TGTGCCAGCAGCCCAGGACAAGCCTACAATGAGCAGTTCTTC. It codes for CASSPGQAYNEQFF.

The gene calls are TRBV29-1 and TRBJ2-7; D is unresolved. The germline gives CDR1 SQVTM, CDR2 ANQGSEA. The length of the CDR3 is 13 residues. V was shortened by 4 bases and J by 1 base, with 11 bases between the two germline ends. The CDR3 nucleotides are TGCAGCGTTGCGACACCCCGATCCTACGAGCAGTACTTC. This gives the protein CSVATPRSYEQYF.

In its sample, this clone was seen a few times. Other DNA sequences within the sample encode an identical CDR3. The chain recombines TRBV5-4 with TRBJ1-1; no clear D gene. CDR1 and CDR2 from the germline V gene are SGHNT and YYREEE (reference sequence). The V end lost 0 bases, the J end lost 1 base, and 4 bases lay between the germline ends. The CDR3 totals 13 residues. CDR3 sequence reads: CASSLGGNTEAFF. The CDR3 DNA sequence: TGTGCCAGCAGCTTGGGCGGGAACACTGAAGCTTTCTTT.

The J gene is TRBJ2-3, the V gene TRBV14; TRBD2 matches 12 bases. The germline CDR1 and CDR2 sequences are SGHDN and FVKESK. Unmatched junction bases numbered 4, after V lost 6 bases and J lost 3 bases. This CDR3 contains 15 residues. The CDR3 DNA reads TGTGCCAGCAGGCTAGCGGGGGGGCCGACAGATACGCAGTATTTT. This sequence encodes CASRLAGGPTDTQYF.

This clone was seen just once. The chain carries TRBV4-1 and TRBJ2-3; 8 positions match TRBD1. The CDR3 has 21 amino acids. The V segment lost 0 bases and the J segment 0 bases; nucleotides outside the gene matches: 17. Germline CDR1 and CDR2: MGHRA and YSYEKL. The CDR3 DNA sequence: TGCGCCAGCAGCCAAGATCGGCCTATGACAGGGGTCCCCCGCAGCACAGATACGCAGTATTTT. Residues: CASSQDRPMTGVPRSTDTQYF.

As concerns this clone: With a much larger clone just one base away, this may be a read error. The V and J genes are TRBV6-5 and TRBJ1-6; 7 nucleotides line up with TRBD1. J gave up 6 bases and V 6 bases, and 5 bases lay outside the gene matches. CDR3 size: 14 residues. CDR1 and CDR2 (germline): MNHEY, SVGAGI. CDR3 amino acids: CASSPGTANSPLHF. The CDR3 coding sequence is TGTGCCAGCAGCCCCGGGACAGCTAATTCACCCCTCCACTTT.

The chain recombines TRBV11-2 with TRBJ1-5; D remains ambiguous. The CDR3 runs to 13 residues. The V end lost 1 base, the J end lost 4 bases, and 5 bases lay between the germline ends. From germline, CDR1 is SGHAT and CDR2 FQNNGV. The CDR3: CASSLGVNQPQHF. CDR3 DNA: TGTGCCAGCAGCTTAGGAGTGAATCAGCCCCAGCATTTT.

Many counts were recorded for this clone. The chain couples TRBV19 to TRBJ2-7; no reliable D call. V gave up 1 base and J gave up 0 bases, with 10 bases separating them. CDR3 length: 15 residues. CDR1 and CDR2 from the germline V gene are LNHDA and SQIVND (reference sequence). The CDR3 DNA is TGTGCCAGTAGTATAGGTAACGCAGGCTCCTACGAGCAGTACTTC. Residues: CASSIGNAGSYEQYF.

J is TRBJ2-1 and V is TRBV30; TRBD1 matches at 9 bases. CDR3 size: 14 residues. Germline V gene data show CDR1 as GTSNPN and CDR2 as SVGIG (reference sequence). J was trimmed by 5 bases and V by 2 bases; bases with no gene match: 4. The CDR3 DNA is TGTGCCTGGAGTTACGGGACAGGGAACAATGAGCAGTTCTTC. Protein sequence: CAWSYGTGNNEQFF.